These 17 T cell receptor beta chains were all obtained from the same sample, sequenced in a study of cytomegalovirus exposure and HLA in healthy donors. The PCR ran on 60 Vbeta and 13 Jbeta primers. Data came from immunoSEQ multiplex PCR; TCRdb stores just in-frame clones and leaves some out. The sample has more than 75,000 clones. Sequencing was carried out using PBMCs. These receptors were taken from a man aged 45-65 years in good health and CMV-seropositive.

V usage is TRBV25-1 and J usage is TRBJ1-5; D may be TRBD1 (5 bases). CDR1 and CDR2 (germline): MGHDK, SYGVNS. Deletions cut 2 bases from V and 5 bases from J, with 10 bases between. The CDR3 extends over 14 amino acids. The DNA of the CDR3 is TGTGCCAGCAGTGAACAGGGTTGGCATCAGCCCCAGCATTTT. Translating it yields CASSEQGWHQPQHF.

The V call is TRBV7-2, the J call TRBJ2-7; 8 bases map to TRBD2. The germline gives CDR1 SGHTA, CDR2 FQGNSA. The CDR3 covers 13 residues. Unmatched junction bases numbered 3, after V lost 5 bases and J lost 3 bases. The CDR3 DNA sequence: TGTGCCAGCAGCAGAACTAGCGGCTACGAGCAGTACGTC. Protein product: CASSRTSGYEQYV.

The chain has TRBV5-6 and TRBJ2-3; 11 nucleotides line up with TRBD2. The CDR3 length is 16 residues. Germline V gives CDR1 SGHDT, CDR2 YYEEEE. The ends lost 0 bases at V and 3 bases at J; junction bases unmatched: 3. The CDR3 is CASSLETSGITDTQYF. The CDR3 DNA follows: TGTGCCAGCAGCTTGGAGACTAGCGGGATAACAGATACGCAGTATTTT.

The gene calls are TRBV10-3 and TRBJ2-7; D may be TRBD1 (5 bases). CDR3 length: 16 residues. Trimming removed 7 bases at V and 2 bases at J, with 21 bases between. In germline, CDR1 is ENHRY, CDR2 SYGVKD. The CDR3 coding sequence is TGTGCCATCACTCCCCCATCGTCGGACATTGCCTACGAGCAGTACGTC. This translates into CAITPPSSDIAYEQYV.

The CDR3: CASRNPGDTEAFF. CDR3 sequence (DNA): TGTGCCAGCAGGAACCCCGGGGACACTGAAGCTTTCTTT. This chain joins TRBV6-5 and TRBJ1-1, with D unclear. The CDR3 is made up of 13 amino acids. Looked up from germline, CDR1 is MNHEY and CDR2 is SVGAGI. V lost 6 bases, J lost 3 bases, and 11 bases lay in between.

The CDR3 DNA is TGTGCCAGCCAAAGCGGGGGGCGCGGACAGCCCCAGCATTTT. It translates to CASQSGGRGQPQHF. The chain links TRBV18 to TRBJ1-5; perhaps TRBD1 as D (6 bases). The CDR3 totals 14 residues. Germline CDR1 KGHSH, CDR2 LQKENI. The germline V and J ends were trimmed by 8 bases and 7 bases, with 18 bases remaining between them.

The chain has TRBV6-5 and TRBJ2-5; 8 positions match TRBD2. The CDR3 consists of 15 residues. The trim removed 0 bases at V and 8 bases at J, leaving 8 bases unmatched. The V gene's germline CDR1 is MNHEY and CDR2 SVGAGI. CDR3 loop: CASSYSMARGGTQYF. The CDR3 DNA is TGTGCCAGCAGTTACTCGATGGCTCGGGGGGGAACCCAGTACTTC.

The CDR3 protein is CAWRGGASSEQYF. The CDR3 DNA is TGTGCCTGGAGGGGAGGCGCATCTTCCGAGCAGTACTTC. This chain connects TRBV30 to TRBJ2-7; maybe TRBD2 (6 bases). The CDR3 sequence is 13 residues long. Trimming removed 3 bases at V and 6 bases at J, with 15 bases between. Germline V CDR1 and CDR2: GTSNPN, SVGIG (reference sequence).

The genes are TRBV2 and TRBJ2-1; TRBD2 matches at 9 bases. Germline V lookup: CDR1 SNHLY, CDR2 FYNNEI. This CDR3 is 14 amino acids long. V gave up 8 bases and J gave up 3 bases; unmatched junction bases: 5. DNA of the CDR3: TGTGCCAGCTTAGCACTAGCGGGCTACAATGAGCAGTTCTTC. This translates into CASLALAGYNEQFF.

The chain has TRBV2 and TRBJ2-1; TRBD2 agrees at 8 bases. This CDR3 is built from 15 residues. V was clipped by 7 bases and J by 6 bases; unmatched bases: 11. Germline CDR1 and CDR2: SNHLY and FYNNEI. The CDR3 loop is CASTHKIAGLNEQFF. The DNA of the CDR3 is TGTGCCAGCACCCACAAGATAGCGGGGCTCAATGAGCAGTTCTTC.

The chain links TRBV7-2 to TRBJ2-7; TRBD2 matches 14 bases. The CDR3 has 18 residues. J gave up 2 bases and V 1 base, and 7 bases lay outside the gene matches. Germline lookup yields CDR1 SGHTA and CDR2 FQGNSA. CDR3 DNA: TGTGCCAGCAGCTTAGAAGGGACTAGCGGGAGATCTCCCTACGAGCAGTACGTC. Protein: CASSLEGTSGRSPYEQYV.

J is TRBJ1-3 and V is TRBV4-3; D is perhaps TRBD1 (6 bases). The V end was cut by 4 bases, the J end by 2 bases, with 15 bases between. CDR3 length: 16 amino acids. Germline values: CDR1 LGHNA, CDR2 YSLEER. The chain's CDR3 is CASSLGQPLAGNTIYF. CDR3 in DNA: TGCGCCAGCAGCCTAGGACAGCCCTTGGCTGGAAACACCATATATTTT.

The chain recombines TRBV27 with TRBJ1-1, with D possibly being TRBD1 (5 bases). The CDR3 contains 12 residues. The V end was cut by 4 bases, the J end by 4 bases, with 7 bases between. From germline, CDR1 is MNHEY and CDR2 SMNVEV (reference sequence). CDR3 sequence reads: CASSWGGTEAFF. CDR3 DNA: TGTGCCAGCAGTTGGGGGGGCACTGAAGCTTTCTTT.

This rearrangement joins TRBV19 to TRBJ2-1; no reliable D call. CDR1 is LNHDA and CDR2 is SQIVND in the germline V gene (reference sequence). This CDR3 has 15 amino acids. V lost 5 bases and J lost 0, with 11 bases in between. The CDR3 here is CASSPQTFSYNEQFF. In DNA form, the CDR3 reads TGTGCCAGTAGTCCCCAGACTTTCTCCTACAATGAGCAGTTCTTC. The whole variable domain, filled in from reference TRBV19 and TRBJ2-1, reads DGGITQSPKYLFRKEGQNVTLSCEQNLNHDAMYWYRQDPGQGLRLIYYSQIVNDFQKGDIAEGYSVSREKKESFPLTVTSAQKNPTAFYLCASSPQTFSYNEQFFGPGTRLTVL.

V gene TRBV28 combines with J gene TRBJ2-7; D is uncertain. V gave up 5 bases and J gave up 4 bases, with 6 bases separating them. CDR3 length: 11 residues. CDR1 MDHEN and CDR2 SYDVKM come from the germline V gene. CDR3 bases: TGTGCCAGCAGTACTAATTACGAGCAGTACTTC. Protein product: CASSTNYEQYF.

The J gene is TRBJ2-7, the V gene TRBV5-6; TRBD1 matches 8 bases. CDR1 and CDR2 from the germline V gene are SGHDT and YYEEEE. The J segment lost 5 bases and the V segment lost 0 bases, leaving 4 bases of the junction unmatched. This CDR3 contains 14 residues. DNA for the CDR3: TGTGCCAGCAGCTTGGGACAGGGGTTCCACGAGCAGTACTTC. It is translated as CASSLGQGFHEQYF.

The chain carries TRBV7-9 and TRBJ1-2; D is perhaps TRBD1 (5 bases). There are 14 residues in the CDR3. V lost 3 bases and J 4 bases, leaving 12 bases between the germline ends. Germline V gene data show CDR1 as SEHNR and CDR2 as FQNEAQ (reference sequence). The CDR3 DNA follows: TGTGCCAGCAGCTTGGGCCAGGGCGTCTATGGCTACACCTTC. Encoded protein: CASSLGQGVYGYTF.